This T cell receptor (beta chain) came from a study of PD-L1 blockade in urothelial cancer. Across the whole study: Beginning in about 2014, patients received atezolizumab, given as 1,200 mg intravenously every 3 weeks. Of about 30 patients, just under 26 were males with bladder-origin urothelial cancer. Peripheral blood specimens exhibited a median yield of around 140,000 T cells.

Time point indicated: pretreatment peripheral blood. Synthetic templates analogous to TCR were spiked into all PCRs individually. Here immunoSEQ multiplex PCR was the method, and the copy in TCRdb shows in-frame clones only, minus some. The data show tens of thousands of clones, under 90% seen once. The trim removed 1 base at V and 1 base at J, leaving 4 bases unmatched. The CDR3 consists of 16 residues. CDR1 is SGDLS and CDR2 is YYNGEE in the germline V gene. The chain recombines TRBV9 with TRBJ2-2; 7 bases are shared with TRBD2. The origin of this receptor is a man aged 55-75 years with urothelial cancer. The starting material was PBMCs, obtained around atezolizumab (anti-PD-L1) treatment. Written as DNA, the CDR3 is TGTGCCAGCAGCGTAAGCGGCGGGGGGAACACCGGGGAGCTGTTTTTT. Amino acids: CASSVSGGGNTGELFF.